Listed here are 12 T cell receptor beta chains from one sample, sequenced in a study of cytomegalovirus exposure and HLA in healthy donors. Both 60 Vbeta primers and 13 Jbeta primers went into the PCR. Using immunoSEQ multiplex PCR, the repertoire was profiled, and TCRdb retains in-frame clones only, with some absent. The top ten clones hold around 2.8% of a sample with approximately 160,000 clones, roughly two thirds of them seen once. The sequencing input was PBMCs. These receptors were obtained from a middle-aged woman in good health and CMV-seropositive.

This clone was found once. The genes are TRBV20-1 and TRBJ1-2, with D perhaps TRBD1 (5 bases). Germline V gene data show CDR1 as DFQATT and CDR2 as SNEGSKA (reference sequence). The CDR3 covers 11 residues. Trimming shortened V by 1 base and J by 8 bases, and 8 bases separated the two germline ends. CDR3 sequence reads: CSARGGEGYTF. CDR3 DNA: TGCAGTGCTAGAGGGGGCGAAGGCTACACCTTC.

V is TRBV4-1 and J is TRBJ1-2, with 7 bases lining up with TRBD1. Germline assignment: CDR1 MGHRA and CDR2 YSYEKL. The CDR3 has 13 residues. The V and J ends lost 1 base and 6 bases, in that order; junction bases with no gene match: 2. CDR3: CASSQGGGNGYTF. CDR3 DNA: TGCGCCAGCAGCCAAGGAGGGGGCAATGGCTACACCTTC.

Regarding this clone: The junction shows a germline mismatch at one end, possibly a read error. The chain recombines TRBV9 with TRBJ1-1, with 7 bases fitting TRBD1. The CDR3 has 15 residues. CDR1 is SGDLS, CDR2 YYNGEE, per germline. The CDR3 loop is CASSEGAALNAEAFF. Written as DNA, the CDR3 is TGTGCCAGCAGCGAGGGGGCCGCCTTGAACGCTGAAGCTTTCTTT.

Relative to its sample, this clone is medium-sized (0.01 to 0.1%). This chain joins TRBV6-6 and TRBJ1-2; 9 bases agree with TRBD1. Germline CDR1 is MNHNY and CDR2 is SVGAGI (reference sequence). J gave up 5 bases and V 6 bases, and 7 bases lay outside the gene matches. There are 14 residues in the CDR3. The CDR3 loop reads CASRTQGARYGYTF. In DNA form, the CDR3 reads TGTGCCAGCAGAACACAGGGGGCAAGGTATGGCTACACCTTC.

This sequence joins TRBV2 and TRBJ2-1; 10 bases line up with TRBD2. The CDR3 totals 14 residues. The junction had 7 bases not matched to a gene; V was cut back by 7 bases and J by 7 bases. Looked up from germline, CDR1 is SNHLY and CDR2 is FYNNEI. CDR3 coding DNA: TGTGCCAGCACGGGACTAGCGTCAGTGAATGAGCAGTTCTTC. Translated: CASTGLASVNEQFF.

The rearrangement uses TRBV4-1 and TRBJ2-3; 7 bases match TRBD1. CDR3 size: 15 residues. CDR1 and CDR2 (germline): MGHRA, YSYEKL. V shed 3 bases and J 0 bases; nucleotides not matched to a gene: 3. CDR3 loop: CASSQDRLSTDTQYF. DNA of the CDR3: TGCGCCAGCAGCCAGGACAGGTTGAGCACAGATACGCAGTATTTT.

This clone was detected once. This chain connects TRBV7-2 to TRBJ2-7, with 8 bases identical to TRBD2. The CDR3 sequence is 16 residues long. Germline CDR1 reads SGHTA; CDR2 reads FQGNSA. The V segment lost 3 bases and the J segment 2 bases; nucleotides outside the gene matches: 9. This CDR3 reads CASSFLGAGGAYEQYF. The CDR3 DNA follows: TGTGCCAGCAGCTTCTTAGGGGCGGGAGGCGCCTACGAGCAGTACTTC. The variable domain in full, completed from reference TRBV7-2 and TRBJ2-7, reads GAGVSQSPSNKVTEKGKDVELRCDPISGHTALYWYRQSLGQGLEFLIYFQGNSAPDKSGLPSDRFSAERTGGSVSTLTIQRTQQEDSAVYLCASSFLGAGGAYEQYFGPGTRLTVT.

V usage is TRBV27 and J usage is TRBJ2-2; weak D call: TRBD2 (5 bases). Germline lookup yields CDR1 MNHEY and CDR2 SMNVEV (reference sequence). Trimming took off 7 bases at V and 2 bases at J, with 11 bases between the two ends. CDR3 length equals 14 residues. CDR3 loop: CASTGRRNTGELFF. CDR3 sequence (DNA): TGTGCCAGCACGGGAAGGCGAAACACCGGGGAGCTGTTTTTT.

The J gene is TRBJ2-5, the V gene TRBV7-2; 10 positions agree with TRBD1. The CDR3 has 15 amino acids. Germline V lookup: CDR1 SGHTA, CDR2 FQGNSA. V lost 5 bases, J lost 5 bases, and 8 bases stayed unmatched. The CDR3 region is CASSPRQGATETQYF. The CDR3 DNA follows: TGTGCCAGCAGCCCCCGACAGGGGGCAACGGAGACCCAGTACTTC.

This chain uses TRBV5-6 with TRBJ1-1; D is unclear. The CDR3 totals 14 residues. Germline CDR1 is SGHDT and CDR2 is YYEEEE. The V gene lost 0 bases and the J gene lost 0 bases, with 6 bases spanning the gap. This chain's CDR3 is CASSLAVVNTEAFF. As DNA, the CDR3 is TGTGCCAGCAGCTTGGCGGTAGTGAACACTGAAGCTTTCTTT.

J is TRBJ2-7 and V is TRBV18; D possibly corresponds to TRBD1 (5 bases). This CDR3 spans 13 amino acids. Trimming stripped 3 bases from V and 2 bases from J, with 8 bases between. The V gene's germline CDR1 is KGHSH and CDR2 LQKENI. CDR3 coding DNA: TGTGCCAGCTCACCGACAGTTACCTACGAGCAGTACTTC. It specifies CASSPTVTYEQYF.

The chain recombines TRBV6-5 with TRBJ1-5, with a possible D match to TRBD1 (5 bases). From germline, CDR1 is MNHEY and CDR2 SVGAGI. The V gene lost 5 bases and the J gene lost 0 bases, with 8 bases spanning the gap. The CDR3 has 14 amino acids. As DNA, the CDR3 is TGTGCCAGCAGTGTAGGGGTTAGCAATCAGCCCCAGCATTTT. Encoded protein: CASSVGVSNQPQHF.